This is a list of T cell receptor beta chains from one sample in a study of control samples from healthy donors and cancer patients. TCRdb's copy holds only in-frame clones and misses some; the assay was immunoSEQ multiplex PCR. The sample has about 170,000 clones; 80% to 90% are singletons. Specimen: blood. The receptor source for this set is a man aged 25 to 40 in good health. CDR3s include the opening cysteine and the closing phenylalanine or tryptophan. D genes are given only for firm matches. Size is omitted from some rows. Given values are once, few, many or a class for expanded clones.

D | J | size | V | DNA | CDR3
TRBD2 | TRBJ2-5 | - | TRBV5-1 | TGCGCCAGCAGCTTGGCAGGGACTACGGGCCCGGGGACCCAGTACTTC | CASSLAGTTGPGTQYF
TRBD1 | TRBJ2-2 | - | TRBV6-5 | TGTGCCAGCAGTTGGACAGGGTTCACCGGGGAGCTGTTTTTT | CASSWTGFTGELFF
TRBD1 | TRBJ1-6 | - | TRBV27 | TGTGCCAGCACACCGGGACAGGGGGGATTTTCACCCCTCCACTTT | CASTPGQGGFSPLHF
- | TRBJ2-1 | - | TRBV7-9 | TGTGCCAGCAGCTCAATTACGGACAGTCACAATGAGCAGTTCTTC | CASSSITDSHNEQFF
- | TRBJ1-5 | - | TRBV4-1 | TGCGCCAGCAGCCGAGGGGAGGGGAAGGGAAGCAATCAGCCCCAGCATTTT | CASSRGEGKGSNQPQHF
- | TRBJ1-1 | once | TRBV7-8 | TGTGCCAGCACCCTCGCACGAAGTGGGCTTTTCACTGAAGCTTTCTTT | CASTLARSGLFTEAFF
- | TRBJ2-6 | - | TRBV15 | TGTGCCACCAGCAGAGAGGGCAGCGCAACTGGGGCCAACGTCCTGACTTTC | CATSREGSATGANVLTF
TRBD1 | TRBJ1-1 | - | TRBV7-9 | TGTGCCAGCAGCTTAGCCCCCGGGACAGGTTTGAACACTGAAGCTTTCTTT | CASSLAPGTGLNTEAFF
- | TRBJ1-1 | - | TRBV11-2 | TGTGCCAGCAGCCCCCGCGTGGGAAGCGCTGAAGCTTTCTTT | CASSPRVGSAEAFF
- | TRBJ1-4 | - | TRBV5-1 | TGCGCCAGCAGTTCCCCAGGGCCCTCAGCAACTAATGAAAAACTGTTTTTT | CASSSPGPSATNEKLFF
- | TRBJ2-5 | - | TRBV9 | TGTGCCAGCAGCGTAGGGGCTTTGCAAGAGACCCAGTACTTC | CASSVGALQETQYF
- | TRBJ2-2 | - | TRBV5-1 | TGCGCCAGCACTGCGGGATCGAACACCGGGGAGCTGTTTTTT | CASTAGSNTGELFF
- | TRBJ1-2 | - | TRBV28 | TGTGCCAGCAGTTTGATCGACGGAGCGAATGGCTACACCTTC | CASSLIDGANGYTF
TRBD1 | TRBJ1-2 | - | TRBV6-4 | TGTGCCAGCAGTGACCCCGGGACAGCCTATGGCTACACCTTC | CASSDPGTAYGYTF
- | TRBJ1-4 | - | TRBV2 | TGTGCCACCCGTCAAAGTTCAACTAATGAAAAACTGTTTTTT | CATRQSSTNEKLFF
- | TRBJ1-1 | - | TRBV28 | TGTGCCAGCAGTTGGGGATCACGGGGGAACACTGAAGCTTTCTTT | CASSWGSRGNTEAFF
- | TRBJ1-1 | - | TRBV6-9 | TGTGCCAGCAGTTCACCCCGAACAGGGCCCATCATGAACACTGAAGCTTTCTTT | CASSSPRTGPIMNTEAFF
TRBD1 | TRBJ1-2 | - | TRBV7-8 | TGTGCCACCAGTAAGGGACAGGGAATCAGCTACACCTTC | CATSKGQGISYTF
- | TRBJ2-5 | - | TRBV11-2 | TGTGCCAGCAGCTTATCCCACCAGGAGACCCAGTACTTC | CASSLSHQETQYF
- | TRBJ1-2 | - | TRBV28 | TGTGCCAGCAGTTTAGGGACACCGACTAACTATGGCTACACCTTC | CASSLGTPTNYGYTF
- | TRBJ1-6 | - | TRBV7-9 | TGTGCCAGCAGCTTAGGATTTGCCAGGCCGACCGGGTATAATTCACCCCTCCACTTT | CASSLGFARPTGYNSPLHF
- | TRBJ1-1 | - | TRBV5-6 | TGTGCCAGCAGCTTTGGTAACACTGAAGCTTTCTTT | CASSFGNTEAFF
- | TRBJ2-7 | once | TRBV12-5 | TGTGCTAGTGGCCCCAGCGGAACCTACGAGCAGTACTTC | CASGPSGTYEQYF
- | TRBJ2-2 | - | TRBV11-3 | TGTGCCAGCAGCCGCACCGGGGAGCTGTTTTTT | CASSRTGELFF
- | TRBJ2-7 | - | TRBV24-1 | TGTGCCACCATGAGCGCGTCCTACGAGCAGTACTTC | CATMSASYEQYF
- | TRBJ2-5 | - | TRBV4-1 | TGCGCCAGCAGCCAATTGGGGGCTGGAGGGACCCAGTACTTC | CASSQLGAGGTQYF
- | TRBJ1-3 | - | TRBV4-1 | TGCGCCAGCAGCCTCTTGAAAGCGAGGATCTCTGGAAACACCATATATTTT | CASSLLKARISGNTIYF
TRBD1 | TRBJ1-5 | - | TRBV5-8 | TGTGCCAGCAGGAATCCGGGACAGGGCAATCAGCCCCAGCATTTT | CASRNPGQGNQPQHF
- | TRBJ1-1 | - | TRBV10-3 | TGTGCCATCAGTGTCCAGTCCATGAACACTGAAGCTTTCTTT | CAISVQSMNTEAFF
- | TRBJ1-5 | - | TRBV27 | TGTGCCAGCAGCCGCAGGGACAGCAATCAGCCCCAGCATTTT | CASSRRDSNQPQHF
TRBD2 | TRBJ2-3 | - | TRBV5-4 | TGTGCCAGCAGCTTGGGTCTAGCGGGAGGAGATACGCAGTATTTT | CASSLGLAGGDTQYF
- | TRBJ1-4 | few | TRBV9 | TGTGCCAGCACCCCAGCGAAGGGGGACTCCGTTGGGGAAAAACTGTTTTTT | CASTPAKGDSVGEKLFF
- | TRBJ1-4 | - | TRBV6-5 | TGTGCCAGCAGTTACTCTGGACGTTCGGAAAAACTGTTTTTT | CASSYSGRSEKLFF
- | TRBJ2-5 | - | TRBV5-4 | TGTGCCAGCAGCTTTGGACTTATGGGTCAAGAGACCCAGTACTTC | CASSFGLMGQETQYF
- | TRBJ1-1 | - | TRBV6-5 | TGTGCCAGCAGAGCCTTGCGGGATCTGAACACTGAAGCTTTCTTT | CASRALRDLNTEAFF
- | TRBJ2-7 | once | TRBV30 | TGTGCCTGGGGACTCCTACCGGGCGAGCAGTACTTC | CAWGLLPGEQYF
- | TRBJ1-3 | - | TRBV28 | TGTGCCAGCACCCACCGGGGCGGTGGAAACACCATATATTTT | CASTHRGGGNTIYF
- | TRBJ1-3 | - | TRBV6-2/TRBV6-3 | TGTGCCAGCAGTTACAGTGAAGGAGGAAACACCATATATTTT | CASSYSEGGNTIYF
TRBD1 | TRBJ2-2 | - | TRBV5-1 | TGCGCCAGCAGCGGACAGGGGAACACCGGGGAGCTGTTTTTT | CASSGQGNTGELFF
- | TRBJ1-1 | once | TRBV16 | TGTGCCAGCAGCCAGCAGGGTTTGACTGAAGCTTTCTTT | CASSQQGLTEAFF
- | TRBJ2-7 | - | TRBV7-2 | TGTGCCAGCGCGGCCGCGGGCTCCTACGAGCAGTACTTC | CASAAAGSYEQYF
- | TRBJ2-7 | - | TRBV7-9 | TGTGCCAGCAGCTTAGAAGGCCAGATCTACGAGCAGTACTTC | CASSLEGQIYEQYF
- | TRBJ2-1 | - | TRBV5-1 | TGCGCCAGCAGCTATGCAGGGCATCTCGAGCAGTTCTTC | CASSYAGHLEQFF
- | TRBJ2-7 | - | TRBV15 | TGTGCCACCAGCAGAGGCCACGAGCAGTACTTC | CATSRGHEQYF
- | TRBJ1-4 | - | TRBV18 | TGTGCCAGCTCACCAGGAGCGGTCGAAAAACTGTTTTTT | CASSPGAVEKLFF
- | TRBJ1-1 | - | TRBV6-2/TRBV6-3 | TGTGCCAGCAGTTACCACAAATGGGGCATGAACACTGAAGCTTTCTTT | CASSYHKWGMNTEAFF
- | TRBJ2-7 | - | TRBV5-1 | TGCGCCAGCAGCTTAGACGGGGACACAACCTACGAGCAGTACTTC | CASSLDGDTTYEQYF
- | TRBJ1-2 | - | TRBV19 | TGTGCCAGTAGTACAGACCAGAGTAACTATGGCTACACCTTC | CASSTDQSNYGYTF
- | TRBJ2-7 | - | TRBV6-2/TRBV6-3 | TGTGCCAGCAGTCACTCCCGGGAAACAAGCTCCTACGAGCAGTACTTC | CASSHSRETSSYEQYF
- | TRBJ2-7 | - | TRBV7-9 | TGTGCCAGCAGCCGGGGGTATCTGAACGAGCAGTACTTC | CASSRGYLNEQYF
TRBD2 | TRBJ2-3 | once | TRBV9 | TGTGCCAGCAGCCCCTTGGGGACTAGCGGGGGGACGCAGTATTTT | CASSPLGTSGGTQYF
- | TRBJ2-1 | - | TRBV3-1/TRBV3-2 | TGTGCCAGCAGCCCTCGGCGCGCACGCTCCTACAATGAGCAGTTCTTC | CASSPRRARSYNEQFF